Here is one T cell receptor beta chain with its context. The sample holds many counts of this clonotype. Its antigen target is currently unknown. It has no much larger one-base neighbor in the sample; base qualities were not kept. Trimming costs V 3 bases and J 11 bases, and their ends lie 10 bases apart. From the germline V gene, CDR1 is KGHSH and CDR2 is LQKENI. There are 11 amino acids in the CDR3, from cysteine to phenylalanine inclusive. Only the CDR3 DNA is retained, 33 bases long and in frame from the first base. TCR cDNA was synthesized by 5'RACE template switching, which introduced a universal primer site and unique molecular identifiers. Priming of cDNA synthesis was performed from both the TCR alpha and TCR beta constant segments. Library amplification used two PCR steps, and the second PCR step added sample barcodes and sequencing adapters. Sequencing of libraries was done on Illumina HiSeq 2500 (2x100 bp) or NovaSeq (2x150 bp). Processing in the source paper ran as follows. MIGEC handled demultiplexing of reads and collapsing into UMI consensus sequences, while MiXCR performed V(D)J alignment. Using edgeR on replicate PBMC samples, clonotypes were called vaccine-responding if FDR was below 0.01 and the log2 fold change was above 5 up to day 15. Each bulk clonotype was labeled CD4 or CD8 based on which sequenced repertoire, CD4 or CD8, contained the clonotype at higher abundance. TCRdb handled the public reads itself, with Q25 trimming in fastp and clone calling in MiXCR, and kept productive beta chains. Records with the same CDR3 protein are collapsed into one entry carrying the most frequent genes and DNA. TCRdb, not the original authors, processed these V and J calls. The sample has some 100,000 distinct CDR3 sequences on record, about 7.2% of them singletons. The top ten clones comprise approximately 2.7% of the sample.

The sample's treatment or condition label, decoded: live attenuated yellow fever vaccine strain. A standard Ficoll-Paque protocol was used to isolate PBMCs from peripheral blood. Dynabeads CD4 and CD8 positive selection kits were used to isolate CD4 and CD8 T-cell fractions. TriZol was used to extract RNA from bulk PBMCs, CD4 and CD8 fractions, and dextramer-positive and dextramer-negative fractions. The sample originates from a study of T cells after yellow fever vaccination (dated by TCRdb to between 2018 and 2020). Regarding the study in general: The SMART-Seq v4 Ultra Low Input RNA kit was used to prepare libraries from fractions with low cell numbers. Blood was drawn at multiple timepoints before and after primary and secondary immunization, with bulk PBMC replicates and cell subsets isolated. Two healthy male donors, one aged 18 to 30 and one aged 30 to 40 years, made up the cohort. To follow T-cell clones before and after both primary and booster YFV17D yellow fever vaccination, bulk TCR alpha and beta repertoires underwent longitudinal sequencing.

Findings and caveats that apply to the study as a whole: After the booster, most clones that had expanded after primary vaccination were detected again (nearly 98% of CD4 and about 88% of CD8), suggesting broad maintenance of memory. Because abundant contaminating clonotypes from the bulk population could be contained in FACS-sorted repertoires, computational filtering was required. A small fraction of clonotypes showed up in both the CD4 and CD8 compartments, probably as a result of convergent recombination. Only a couple of donors were included in the study, so the extent to which the findings can be generalized is limited. The secondary T-cell response was weaker than the primary response but faster, peaking on day 5 instead of day 15.

The chain is assembled from TRBV18 and TRBJ2-5, with the D gene not confidently named. The origin of this receptor is a man aged 18-30 years who received the YFV17D yellow fever vaccine. Sequences were derived from CD4+ T cells sorted from PBMCs, sampled roughly 47 days after the first yellow fever vaccination. The CDR3 reads as follows: CASSPSQIQYF. The bases are TGTGCCAGCTCACCTAGTCAAATTCAGTACTTC. This CDR3, with the reference TRBV18 and TRBJ2-5 proteins standing in past its ends, gives the full variable domain NAGVMQNPRHLVRRRGQEARLRCSPMKGHSHVYWYRQLPEEGLKFMVYLQKENIIDESGMPKERFSAEFPKEGPSILRIQQVVRGDSAAYFCASSPSQIQYFGPGTRLLVL.